This T cell receptor (beta chain) stems from a study of T-cell reconstitution after alpha-beta-depleted transplantation in children. This clonotype was seen more than once but under ten times. CDR3 length: 15 residues. CDR1 and CDR2 from the germline V gene are MNHEY and SVGEGT. The V and J ends lost 5 bases and 0 bases respectively, with 11 bases between them. The authors prepared the TCRbeta library with unique molecular identifiers. MiXCR was run by TCRdb on the PCR reads, yielding one entry per CDR3 protein. This table holds fewer than 550,000 distinct CDR3 sequences, 9.5% to 12% found once. This receptor was taken from a female patient aged 2-15 years who had a stem cell transplant for aplastic anemia, so the T cells may come from the graft donor. The specimen comprised PBMCs, mostly from graft donor cells, sampled 180 days after TCRalphabeta/CD19-depleted stem cell transplant. This chain connects TRBV6-2 or TRBV6-3 to TRBJ1-5; TRBD1 is a possible D gene (5 bases). For the CDR3, the DNA is TGTGCCAGCAGTCCTGGGACCTATAGCAATCAGCCCCAGCATTTT. It specifies CASSPGTYSNQPQHF.